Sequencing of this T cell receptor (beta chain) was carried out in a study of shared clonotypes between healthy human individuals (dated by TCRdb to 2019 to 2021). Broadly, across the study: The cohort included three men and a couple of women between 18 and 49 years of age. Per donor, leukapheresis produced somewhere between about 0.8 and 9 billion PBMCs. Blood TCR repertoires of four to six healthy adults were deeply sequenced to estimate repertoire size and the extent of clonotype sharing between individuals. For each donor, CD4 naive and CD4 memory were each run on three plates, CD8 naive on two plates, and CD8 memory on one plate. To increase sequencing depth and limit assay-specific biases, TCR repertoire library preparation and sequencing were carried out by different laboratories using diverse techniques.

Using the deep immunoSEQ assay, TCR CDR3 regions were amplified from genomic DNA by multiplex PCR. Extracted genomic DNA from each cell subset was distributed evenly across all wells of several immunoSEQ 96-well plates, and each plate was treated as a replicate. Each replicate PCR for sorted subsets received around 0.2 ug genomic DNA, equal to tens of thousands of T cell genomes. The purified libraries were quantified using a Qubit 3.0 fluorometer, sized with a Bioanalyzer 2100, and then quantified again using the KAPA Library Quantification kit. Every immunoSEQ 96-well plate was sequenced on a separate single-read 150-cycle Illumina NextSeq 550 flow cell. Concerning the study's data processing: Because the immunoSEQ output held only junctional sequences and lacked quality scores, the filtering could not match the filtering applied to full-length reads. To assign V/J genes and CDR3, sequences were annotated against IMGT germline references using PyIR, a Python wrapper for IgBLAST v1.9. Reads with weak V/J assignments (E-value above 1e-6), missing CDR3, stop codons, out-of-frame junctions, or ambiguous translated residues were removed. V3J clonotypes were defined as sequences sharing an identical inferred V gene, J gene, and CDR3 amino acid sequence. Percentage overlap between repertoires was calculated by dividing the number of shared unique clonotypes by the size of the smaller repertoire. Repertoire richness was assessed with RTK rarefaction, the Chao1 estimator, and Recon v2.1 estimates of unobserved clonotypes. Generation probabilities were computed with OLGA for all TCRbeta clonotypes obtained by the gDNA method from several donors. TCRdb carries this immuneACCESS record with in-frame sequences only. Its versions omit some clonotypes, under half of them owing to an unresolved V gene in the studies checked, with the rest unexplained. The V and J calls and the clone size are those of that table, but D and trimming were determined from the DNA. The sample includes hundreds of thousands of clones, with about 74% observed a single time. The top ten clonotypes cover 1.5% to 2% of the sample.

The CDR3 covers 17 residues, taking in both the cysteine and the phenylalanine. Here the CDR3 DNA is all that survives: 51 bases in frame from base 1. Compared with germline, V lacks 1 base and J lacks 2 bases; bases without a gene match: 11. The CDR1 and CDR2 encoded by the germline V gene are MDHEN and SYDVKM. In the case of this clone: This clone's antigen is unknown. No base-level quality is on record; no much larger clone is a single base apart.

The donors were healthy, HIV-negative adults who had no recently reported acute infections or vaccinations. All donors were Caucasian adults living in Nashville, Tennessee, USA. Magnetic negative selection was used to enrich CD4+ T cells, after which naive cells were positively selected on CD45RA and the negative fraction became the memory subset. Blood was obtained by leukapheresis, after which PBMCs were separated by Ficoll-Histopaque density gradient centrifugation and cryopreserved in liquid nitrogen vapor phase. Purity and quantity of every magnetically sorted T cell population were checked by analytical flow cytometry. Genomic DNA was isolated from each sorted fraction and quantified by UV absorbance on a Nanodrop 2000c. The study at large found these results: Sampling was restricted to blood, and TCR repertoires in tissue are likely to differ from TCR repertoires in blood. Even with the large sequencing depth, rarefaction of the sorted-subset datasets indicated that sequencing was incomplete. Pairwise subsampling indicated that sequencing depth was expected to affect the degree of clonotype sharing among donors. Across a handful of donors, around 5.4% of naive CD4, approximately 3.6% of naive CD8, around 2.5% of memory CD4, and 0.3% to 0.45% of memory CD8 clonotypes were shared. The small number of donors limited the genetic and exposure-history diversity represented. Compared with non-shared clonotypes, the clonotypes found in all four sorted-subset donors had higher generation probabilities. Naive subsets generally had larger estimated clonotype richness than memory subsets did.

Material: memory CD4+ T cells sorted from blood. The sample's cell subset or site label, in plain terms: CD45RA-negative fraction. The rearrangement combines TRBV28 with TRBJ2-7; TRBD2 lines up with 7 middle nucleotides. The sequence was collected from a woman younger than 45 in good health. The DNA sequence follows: TGTGCCAGCAGTTTATTCCTGAGTCCGAGCGGGACCTACGAGCAGTACTTC. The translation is CASSLFLSPSGTYEQYF.